These 20 T cell receptor beta chains were sequenced from one sample in a study of CD8+CD57+ T cells in acquired aplastic anemia. CDR3 and TCR beta VDJ profiling relied on genomic DNA as the template. From the reads, TCRdb called clonotypes with MiXCR, one entry per CDR3 protein. The sample contains 200,000 to 250,000 distinct CDR3 sequences, 50% to 70% of which appear only once. All sequencing subjects had displayed CD8+CD57+ cell expansion on flow cytometry. What was sequenced was sorted CD4+, CD8+, or CD8+CD57+ T cells (not recorded which) from PBMCs. Receptors originate from a human donor with aplastic anemia.

The chain carries TRBV29-1 and TRBJ1-1; D gene uncertain. The CDR3 spans 15 residues. CDR1 SQVTM and CDR2 ANQGSEA come from the germline V gene. V was shortened by 6 bases and J by 0 bases, with 17 bases between the two germline ends. Here the CDR3 DNA reads TGCAGCGTATATTGGTACAGAGCCTTGAACACTGAAGCTTTCTTT. It is translated as CSVYWYRALNTEAFF.

The rearrangement joins TRBV15 to TRBJ1-4, with D unresolved. V was clipped by 0 bases and J by 4 bases, with 9 bases between them. Germline CDR1 reads LNHNV; CDR2 reads YYDKDF (reference sequence). The CDR3 contains 15 residues. CDR3: CATSRDSGYNEKLFF. The CDR3 bases are TGTGCCACCAGCAGAGATAGTGGGTATAATGAAAAACTGTTTTTT.

J is TRBJ1-2 and V is TRBV9; D unresolved. V was pared by 0 bases and J by 6 bases, with 12 bases between. In germline, CDR1 is SGDLS, CDR2 YYNGEE. This CDR3 contains 14 residues. In DNA, the CDR3 is TGTGCCAGCAGCGTAGGAACCTCAGCGGATGGCTACACCTTC. This codes for CASSVGTSADGYTF. The whole variable domain, filled in from reference TRBV9 and TRBJ1-2, reads DSGVTQTPKHLITATGQRVTLRCSPRSGDLSVYWYQQSLDQGLQFLIQYYNGEERAKGNILERFSAQQFPDLHSELNLSSLELGDSALYFCASSVGTSADGYTFGSGTRLTVV.

The rearrangement links TRBV7-9 to TRBJ2-2, with D unresolved. CDR1 is SEHNR, CDR2 FQNEAQ, per germline (reference sequence). The CDR3 runs to 14 residues. V gave up 2 bases and J gave up 6 bases, with 10 bases separating them. CDR3 in DNA: TGTGCCAGCAGCTTAAGAGCCGGCTCCGGGGAGCTGTTTTTT. Its translation is CASSLRAGSGELFF.

The table lists this clonotype with many counts. The CDR3 region has the DNA TGTGCCAGCAGCTTAGCCAGTATTCGTGAAAAACTGTTTTTT. Translating it yields CASSLASIREKLFF. V gene TRBV11-2 combines with J gene TRBJ1-4; the D is unclear. The germline CDR1 and CDR2 sequences are SGHAT and FQNNGV. The CDR3 runs to 14 residues. With 1 base removed from V and 7 bases from J, the gap between germline ends came to 10 bases. Variable domain in full (rest from reference TRBV11-2 and TRBJ1-4): EAGVAQSPRYKIIEKRQSVAFWCNPISGHATLYWYQQILGQGPKLLIQFQNNGVVDDSQLPKDRFSAERLKGVDSTLKIQPAKLEDSAVYLCASSLASIREKLFFGSGTQLSVL.

This clonotype has only a few counts. CDR3 residues: CATSRATSGSLGTQYF. CDR3 in DNA: TGTGCCACCAGCAGAGCGACTAGCGGAAGCTTGGGTACGCAGTATTTT. V and J are TRBV15 and TRBJ2-3, with 9 bases matching TRBD2. V lost 1 base, J lost 8 bases, and 10 bases stayed unmatched. Per the germline V gene, CDR1 is LNHNV and CDR2 is YYDKDF (reference sequence). This CDR3 region has 16 residues. Full variable domain (outside the CDR3, taken from reference TRBV15 and TRBJ2-3): DAMVIQNPRYQVTQFGKPVTLSCSQTLNHNVMYWYQQKSSQAPKLLFHYYDKDFNNEADTPDNFQSRRPNTSFCFLDIRSPGLGDTAMYLCATSRATSGSLGTQYFGPGTRLTVL.

The rearrangement uses TRBV20-1 and TRBJ2-2; no reliable D call. Germline-derived CDR1 and CDR2 are DFQATT and SNEGSKA (reference sequence). Between the trimmed V and J ends, which lost 0 bases and 4 bases, there was a span of 18 bases. The CDR3 runs to 17 residues. CDR3 protein: CSAREADTPTSTGELFF. DNA for the CDR3: TGCAGTGCTAGAGAAGCAGATACCCCTACGAGCACCGGGGAGCTGTTTTTT.

The V gene is TRBV19, the J gene TRBJ2-7; 11 bases map to TRBD2. Germline V gene data show CDR1 as LNHDA and CDR2 as SQIVND (reference sequence). The CDR3 totals 14 residues. V lost 6 bases to trimming and J lost 0 bases; unmatched junction nucleotides: 1. CDR3 amino acids: CASRTSGSSYEQYF. In DNA, the CDR3 is TGTGCCAGTAGAACTAGCGGGAGCTCCTACGAGCAGTACTTC.

This rearrangement joins TRBV2 to TRBJ2-5; 12 nucleotides align to TRBD2. V lost 8 bases, J lost 2 bases, and 6 bases stayed unmatched. The CDR3 consists of 15 residues. From germline, CDR1 is SNHLY and CDR2 FYNNEI. CDR3 sequence (DNA): TGTGCCAGCGTGACTAGCGGGAGACCTCAAGAGACCCAGTACTTC. Its protein product is CASVTSGRPQETQYF.

The rearrangement uses TRBV20-1 and TRBJ2-5, with D tentatively TRBD1 or TRBD2 (5 bases each). The V gene lost 0 bases and the J gene lost 1 base, with 12 bases spanning the gap. Germline V gene lookup returns CDR1 DFQATT and CDR2 SNEGSKA (reference sequence). This CDR3 contains 15 residues. The CDR3 loop reads CSARDLRDPQETQYF. For the CDR3, the DNA is TGCAGTGCTAGAGATCTAAGGGACCCCCAAGAGACCCAGTACTTC.

The rearrangement uses TRBV10-2 and TRBJ1-5, with D perhaps TRBD1 (6 bases). V was cut by 4 bases and J by 5 bases, with 9 bases left in between. The germline gives CDR1 WSHSY, CDR2 SAAADI. The CDR3 has 13 amino acids. The CDR3 loop is CASSGNRDQPQHF. As DNA, the CDR3 is TGCGCCAGCAGTGGAAACAGGGATCAGCCCCAGCATTTT.

The rearrangement uses TRBV20-1 and TRBJ2-2; D is ambiguous. Germline V gives CDR1 DFQATT, CDR2 SNEGSKA (reference sequence). The CDR3 length is 8 residues. Trimming removed 6 bases from V and 10 bases from J, with 3 bases in between. The CDR3 sequence is CSAEELFF. Here the CDR3 DNA reads TGCAGTGCCGAGGAGCTGTTTTTT.

V and J are TRBV2 and TRBJ2-7, with D unclear. Germline lookup yields CDR1 SNHLY and CDR2 FYNNEI. The CDR3 is made up of 13 amino acids. V lost 7 bases to trimming and J lost 0 bases, with 10 bases between them. The CDR3 sequence is CASTPKHSYEQYF. CDR3 coding DNA: TGTGCCAGCACACCCAAACACTCCTACGAGCAGTACTTC.

This clonotype has just a few counts. V is TRBV12-3 or TRBV12-4 and J is TRBJ2-7; D is perhaps TRBD1 (6 bases). This CDR3 region has 13 residues. V lost 2 bases and J lost 2, with 7 bases in between. The CDR3 DNA sequence: TGTGCCAGCAGTTTAAGACAGGCCTACGAGCAGTACTTC. Translated: CASSLRQAYEQYF.

V gene TRBV30 combines with J gene TRBJ1-1, with D perhaps TRBD1 (5 bases). V lost 1 base, J lost 3 bases, and 9 bases lay in between. CDR1 GTSNPN and CDR2 SVGIG come from the germline V gene (reference sequence). The CDR3 totals 13 residues. The CDR3 loop reads CAWSGGGDTEAFF. The CDR3 region has the DNA TGTGCCTGGAGTGGTGGGGGTGACACTGAAGCTTTCTTT.

This rearrangement joins TRBV29-1 to TRBJ1-2; D perhaps matches TRBD1 (6 bases). There are 14 residues in the CDR3. In germline, CDR1 is SQVTM, CDR2 ANQGSEA. The V and J ends lost 4 bases and 0 bases respectively, with 12 bases between them. This CDR3 is CSVGGQGANYGYTF. The CDR3 DNA is TGCAGCGTTGGGGGGCAGGGAGCTAACTATGGCTACACCTTC.

As to this clonotype: Germline and junction disagree at one end, which may indicate a read error. This chain uses TRBV7-7 with TRBJ2-5; TRBD2 agrees at 8 bases. Germline V CDR1 and CDR2: SSHAT, FNYEAQ (reference sequence). The CDR3 has 14 residues. The CDR3 DNA reads as TGTGCTAGCAGCCCCGGGACTAGGGGAGAGACCCAGTACTTC. Translated: CASSPGTRGETQYF.

Worth noting for this clonotype: At one end the junction does not follow the germline gene, possibly because of a read error. CDR3 nucleotide sequence: TGCAGTGCAAGAGAGGCGGGTTCTGAAGCTTTCTTT. Encoded protein: CSAREAGSEAFF. The V and J genes are TRBV20-1 and TRBJ1-1; D ambiguous. The length of the CDR3 is 12 residues. Germline CDR1 reads DFQATT; CDR2 reads SNEGSKA (reference sequence).

This clonotype was counted a single time. This chain links TRBV7-2 with TRBJ1-1; possible D gene TRBD1, 6 bases. Per the germline V gene, CDR1 is SGHTA and CDR2 is FQGNSA. The V and J ends lost 3 bases and 10 bases respectively, with 12 bases between them. CDR3 length: 12 amino acids. CDR3 sequence (DNA): TGTGCCAGCAGCTTGGCGGGACAAGGAGCTTTCTTT. Translating gives CASSLAGQGAFF.

The CDR3 nucleotides read TGTGCCAGCAGCTTGAACAGGGATGGAGCTTTCTTT. It yields the protein CASSLNRDGAFF. V is TRBV7-9 and J is TRBJ1-1; D may be TRBD1 (6 bases). The CDR3 extends over 12 amino acids. V lost 3 bases and J lost 10, with 12 bases in between. Germline lookup yields CDR1 SEHNR and CDR2 FQNEAQ (reference sequence).